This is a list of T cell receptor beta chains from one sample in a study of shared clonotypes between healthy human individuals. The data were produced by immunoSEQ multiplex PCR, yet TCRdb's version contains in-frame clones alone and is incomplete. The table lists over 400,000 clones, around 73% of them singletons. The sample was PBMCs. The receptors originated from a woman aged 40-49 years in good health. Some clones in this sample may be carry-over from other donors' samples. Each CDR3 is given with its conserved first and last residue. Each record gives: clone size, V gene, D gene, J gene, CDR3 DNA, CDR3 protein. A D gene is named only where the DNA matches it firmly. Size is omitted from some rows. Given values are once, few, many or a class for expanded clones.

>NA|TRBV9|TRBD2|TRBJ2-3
TGTGCCAGCAGCGCAGCGGGGGGGCCAGATACGCAGTATTTT
CASSAAGGPDTQYF
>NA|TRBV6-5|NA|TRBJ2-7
TGTGCCAGCAGTACCCGGGGGGCGAGAGGTTACGAGCAGTACTTC
CASSTRGARGYEQYF
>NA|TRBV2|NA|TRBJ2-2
TGTGCCAGCAGTGGGCAGATTGCCGGGGAGCTGTTTTTT
CASSGQIAGELFF
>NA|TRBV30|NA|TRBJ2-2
TGTGCCTGGAGTAAGGGAGCGAACACCGGGGAGCTGTTTTTT
CAWSKGANTGELFF
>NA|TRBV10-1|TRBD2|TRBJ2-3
TGCGCCAGCAGTCCCGGACTAGCGCTGGATACGCAGTATTTT
CASSPGLALDTQYF
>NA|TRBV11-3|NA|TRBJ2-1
TGTGCCAGCAGCTTAGATCCATCAGGTCCCCACAATGAGCAGTTCTTC
CASSLDPSGPHNEQFF
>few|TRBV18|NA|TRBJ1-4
TGTGCCAGCTCACCACTAGGTGGGACTAATGAAAAACTGTTTTTT
CASSPLGGTNEKLFF
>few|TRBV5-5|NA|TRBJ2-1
TGTGCCAGCAGCTTGGTCCTAGGGCAGAGCTCCTACAATGAGCAGTTCTTC
CASSLVLGQSSYNEQFF
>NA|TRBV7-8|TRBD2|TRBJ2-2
TGTGCCAGCAACCCGGTGGCGGGGGGCACCGGGGAGCTGTTTTTT
CASNPVAGGTGELFF
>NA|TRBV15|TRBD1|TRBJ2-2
TGTGCCACCAGCAGAGGCGACAGGGGATCGGACGGGGAGCTGTTTTTT
CATSRGDRGSDGELFF
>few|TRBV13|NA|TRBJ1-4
TGTGCCAGCAGCCCCCGGGCAGCAACTAATGAAAAACTGTTTTTT
CASSPRAATNEKLFF
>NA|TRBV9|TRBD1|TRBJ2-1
TGTGCCAGCAGCGTAGTCGTGACAGGGACGGATGAGCAGTTCTTC
CASSVVVTGTDEQFF
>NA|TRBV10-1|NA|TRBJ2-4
TGCGCCAGGCCATCGGGAGTAGCCAAAAACATTCAGTACTTC
CARPSGVAKNIQYF
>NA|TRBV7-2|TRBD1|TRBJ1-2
TGTGCCAGCAGCGAGACAGGGACAGTCTACACCTTC
CASSETGTVYTF
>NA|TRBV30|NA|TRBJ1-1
TGTGCCTGGAGTCCGCCTCGGGATCACACTGAAGCTTTCTTT
CAWSPPRDHTEAFF
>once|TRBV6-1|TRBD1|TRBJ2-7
TGTGCCAGTAAGACAGGGGTTCTACTTTACGAGCAGTACTTC
CASKTGVLLYEQYF
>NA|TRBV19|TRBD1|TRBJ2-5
TGTGCCAGTAGACGACAGGGGTTCGGAGTGGAGACCCAGTACTTC
CASRRQGFGVETQYF
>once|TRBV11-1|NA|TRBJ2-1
TGTGCCAGCAGCTTAGCTAGCTCCTACAATGAGCAGTTCTTC
CASSLASSYNEQFF
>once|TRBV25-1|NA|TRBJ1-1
TGTGCCAGCAGTGAATCTGGGGTAAAGAACACTGAAGCTTTCTTT
CASSESGVKNTEAFF
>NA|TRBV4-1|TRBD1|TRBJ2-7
TGCGCCAGCAGCCAAGATATGACAGGGAATGAGCAGTACTTC
CASSQDMTGNEQYF
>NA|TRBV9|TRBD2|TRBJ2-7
TGTGCCAGCAGCGTAGGCGGAGCGGGGGCCTACGAGCAGTACTTC
CASSVGGAGAYEQYF
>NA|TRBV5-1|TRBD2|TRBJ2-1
TGCGCCAGCAGCTTCCGGACTAGCGGCTCGTGGAATGAGCAGTTCTTC
CASSFRTSGSWNEQFF
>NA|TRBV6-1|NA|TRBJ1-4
TGTGCCAGCAGTGAAGCTCTCGGGCGGGGAGATGAAAAACTGTTTTTT
CASSEALGRGDEKLFF
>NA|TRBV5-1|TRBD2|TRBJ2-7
TGCGCCAGCAGTTCGGGACTAGCCTACGAGCAGTACTTC
CASSSGLAYEQYF
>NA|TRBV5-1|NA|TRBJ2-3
TGCGCCAGCAGCCAATCGGTGGGAGATACGCAGTATTTT
CASSQSVGDTQYF
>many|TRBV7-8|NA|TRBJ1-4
TGTGCCAGCAGCTTAGCGTCACAGGGACGTGAAAAACTGTTTTTT
CASSLASQGREKLFF
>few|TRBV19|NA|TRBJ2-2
TGTGCCAGTAAGGGTCAGAGAGACACCGGGGAGCTGTTTTTT
CASKGQRDTGELFF
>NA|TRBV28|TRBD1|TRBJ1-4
TGTGCCAGCAGTTCCCCGGGACAGAATGAAAAACTGTTTTTT
CASSSPGQNEKLFF
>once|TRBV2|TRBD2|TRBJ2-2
TGTGCCAGCAGGGACCCGGGACTAGCATCCTCCGGGGAGCTGTTTTTT
CASRDPGLASSGELFF
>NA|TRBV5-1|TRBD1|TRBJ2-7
TGCGCCAGCAGCTTGATAGGGGGCTTGAACGAGCAGTACTTC
CASSLIGGLNEQYF
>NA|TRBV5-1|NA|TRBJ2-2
TGCGCCAGCAGCTTAATCGGTGGGAGCGGTACCGGGGAGCTGTTTTTT
CASSLIGGSGTGELFF
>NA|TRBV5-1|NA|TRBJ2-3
TGCGCCAGCAGCTTCTCGCCCCTAGATACGCAGTATTTT
CASSFSPLDTQYF
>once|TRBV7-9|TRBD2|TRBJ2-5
TGTGCCAGCAGCTTAGGCTTGGGGACTAGCGCCCAAGAGACCCAGTACTTC
CASSLGLGTSAQETQYF
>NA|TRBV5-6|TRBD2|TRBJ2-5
TGTGCCAGCAGCCAGGGGACTAGCGGGAGATGGAAGACCCAGTACTTC
CASSQGTSGRWKTQYF
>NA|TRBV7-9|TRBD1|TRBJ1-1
TGTGCCAGCAGCCGGACAGGGAACACTGAAGCTTTCTTT
CASSRTGNTEAFF
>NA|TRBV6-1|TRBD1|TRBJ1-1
TGTGCCAGCAGTGACAGGGGGTTGGGAGACACTGAAGCTTTCTTT
CASSDRGLGDTEAFF
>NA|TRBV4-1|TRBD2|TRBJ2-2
TGCGCCAGCAGCCAAGATGAGGGGCTAGCGGACACCGGGGAGCTGTTTTTT
CASSQDEGLADTGELFF
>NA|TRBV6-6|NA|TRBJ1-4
TGTGCCAGCAGTTACTTCGACCGGGGGGAAAAACTGTTTTTT
CASSYFDRGEKLFF
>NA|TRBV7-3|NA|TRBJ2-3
TGTGCCAGCATCTTAAAGGGGGATACTAGCACAGATACGCAGTATTTT
CASILKGDTSTDTQYF
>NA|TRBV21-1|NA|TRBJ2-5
TGTGCCAGCAGCAAGGTGGAGACCCAGTACTTC
CASSKVETQYF
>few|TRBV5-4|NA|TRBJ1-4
TGTGCCAGCAGCCGGGACACCCTTAATGAAAAACTGTTTTTT
CASSRDTLNEKLFF
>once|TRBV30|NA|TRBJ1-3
TGTGCCTGGAGCCACCCGGGGGGAAACACCATATATTTT
CAWSHPGGNTIYF
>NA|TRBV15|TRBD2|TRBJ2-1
TGTGCCACCAGCAGGGGACTAGCGGGGGCCAATGAGCAGTTCTTC
CATSRGLAGANEQFF
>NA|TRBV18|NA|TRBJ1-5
TGTGCCAGCTCACCGACAGGACGGGGCAATCAGCCCCAGCATTTT
CASSPTGRGNQPQHF
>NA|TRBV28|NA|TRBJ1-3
TGTGCCAGCAGTTTTTACTCTGGAAACACCATATATTTT
CASSFYSGNTIYF
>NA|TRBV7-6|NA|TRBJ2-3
TGTGCCAGCAGCTTAGTAACTAGTCCGGATACGCAGTATTTT
CASSLVTSPDTQYF
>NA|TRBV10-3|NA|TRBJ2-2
TGTGCCATTTCTCCATCCGGGGGAGAGACCGGGGAGCTGTTTTTT
CAISPSGGETGELFF
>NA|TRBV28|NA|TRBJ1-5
TGTGCCAGCAGTTCGGGGGGCTCCAATCAGCCCCAGCATTTT
CASSSGGSNQPQHF
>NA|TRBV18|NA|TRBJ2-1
TGTGCCAGCTCACCGGGACATAACAATGAGCAGTTCTTC
CASSPGHNNEQFF
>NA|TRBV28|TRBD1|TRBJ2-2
TGTGCCAGCAGTTCCTACAGGGGGAACGCCGGGGAGCTGTTTTTT
CASSSYRGNAGELFF
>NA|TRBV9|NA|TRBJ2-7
TGTGCCAGCAGCGTAGGACAGTCTCACTCCTACGAGCAGTACTTC
CASSVGQSHSYEQYF
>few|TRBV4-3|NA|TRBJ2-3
TGCGCCAGCAGCCAAGATGGGGCCCGAGGGGATACGCAGTATTTT
CASSQDGARGDTQYF
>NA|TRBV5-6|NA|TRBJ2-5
TGTGCCAGCAGCTTGGGGCAAGAGACCCAGTACTTC
CASSLGQETQYF
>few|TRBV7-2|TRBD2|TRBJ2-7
TGTGCCAGCAGCTTCATAGCGGGAGTCGGCTACGAGCAGTACTTC
CASSFIAGVGYEQYF